This is a list of T cell receptor beta chains from one sample in a study of blood T cell repertoires in COVID-19. Data came from immunoSEQ multiplex PCR; TCRdb stores just in-frame clones and leaves some out. This sample has roughly 72,000 clones, with roughly 90% found just once. Sequenced sample: peripheral blood. The source of these receptors is a human donor in a cohort sampled during active COVID-19. The CDR3 runs from the conserved cysteine through the conserved F or W. The D gene is left open where the match is weak. The size field is filled for only some rows; it gives once, few, many or a size class.

TRBJ2-2 | TRBV24-1 | few | NA | TGTGCCACCAGTGATTCATTCGGGGTGGCCGGGGAGCTGTTTTTT | CATSDSFGVAGELFF
TRBJ1-5 | TRBV11-2 | NA | NA | TGTGCCAGCAGCTTAGCAGGTTATAGCAATCAGCCCCAGCATTTT | CASSLAGYSNQPQHF
TRBJ1-2 | TRBV2 | NA | TRBD1 | TGTGCCAGCAGCAGGGGGATCAACTATGGCTACACCTTC | CASSRGINYGYTF
TRBJ2-3 | TRBV5-6 | once | TRBD2 | TGTGCCAGCAGCTCGGGACTACATCCTAGCACAGATACGCAGTATTTT | CASSSGLHPSTDTQYF
TRBJ2-1 | TRBV19 | few | TRBD2 | TGTGCCAGTAGTATGGTTCCTCCTAGCGGGAGGGCCGTTCAGTTCTTC | CASSMVPPSGRAVQFF
TRBJ2-7 | TRBV4-3 | once | NA | TGCGCCAGCAGCCAAGGTATCGTTCGTCGGACACTCAGCTCCTACGAGCAGTACTTC | CASSQGIVRRTLSSYEQYF
TRBJ2-7 | TRBV12-3/TRBV12-4 | NA | NA | TGTGCCAGCACCACGAACGGAGGGGGGGAGAAGTACTTC | CASTTNGGGEKYF
TRBJ2-5 | TRBV28 | NA | TRBD2 | TGTGCCAGCAGGGAAGGGGGACTAGCGGGAGCGGAGACCCAGTACTTC | CASREGGLAGAETQYF
TRBJ1-1 | TRBV3-1/TRBV3-2 | NA | NA | TGTGCCAGCAGCCAAGTAAAAAGGGGTGAAGCTTTCTTT | CASSQVKRGEAFF
TRBJ1-5 | TRBV12-3/TRBV12-4 | NA | NA | TGTGCCAGCAGTTTGAGCGGGCCGCCTACGCATTTT | CASSLSGPPTHF
TRBJ1-5 | TRBV5-1 | few | TRBD1 | TGCGCCAGCAGCCCCGGGACAGGGGTTAATCAGCCCCAGCATTTT | CASSPGTGVNQPQHF
TRBJ2-3 | TRBV18 | NA | TRBD1 | TGTGCCAGCTCACCAGAGGGGGCCAGAACTTACACAGATACGCAGTATTTT | CASSPEGARTYTDTQYF
TRBJ1-1 | TRBV11-2 | NA | TRBD1 | TGTGCCAGCAGCTTAGGTGGGACAGGGTTCACTGAAGCTTTCTTT | CASSLGGTGFTEAFF
TRBJ1-5 | TRBV5-1 | NA | NA | TGCGCCAGCAGCAGGCGGCATAGCAATCAGCCCCAGCATTTT | CASSRRHSNQPQHF
TRBJ1-6 | TRBV28 | NA | NA | TGTGCCAGCACTCGACGGGCAGGGAATTCACCCCTCCACTTT | CASTRRAGNSPLHF
TRBJ2-6 | TRBV25-1 | NA | NA | TGTGCCACCTTTACTGGGGCCAACGTCCTGACTTTC | CATFTGANVLTF
TRBJ1-1 | TRBV20-1 | NA | NA | TGCAGTGACCAGCGGAACACTGAAGCTTTCTTT | CSDQRNTEAFF
TRBJ2-3 | TRBV19 | NA | NA | TGTGCCAGTAGTATCACCCAGGGTGGCACAGATACGCAGTATTTT | CASSITQGGTDTQYF
TRBJ2-5 | TRBV6-5 | NA | NA | TGTGCCAGCAGCCGGGGTACTAGCAGGAAAGAGACCCAGTACTTC | CASSRGTSRKETQYF
TRBJ1-1 | TRBV7-2 | NA | NA | TGTGCCAGCAGCCCCGGGGGGGCCAGGGGTGCTTTCTTT | CASSPGGARGAFF
TRBJ2-1 | TRBV5-4 | NA | TRBD2 | TGTGCCAGCAGCCCGGGACTAGCAGCGCATGAGCAGTTCTTC | CASSPGLAAHEQFF
TRBJ1-6 | TRBV2 | few | NA | TGTGCCAGCAGAGGTCCAAGGAGCTCCTATAATTCACCCCTCCACTTT | CASRGPRSSYNSPLHF
TRBJ1-2 | TRBV7-3 | NA | NA | TGTGCCAGCAGCCCCCGACGGACTTCTGGAGGCTACACCTTC | CASSPRRTSGGYTF
TRBJ1-2 | TRBV15 | NA | TRBD1 | TGTGCCACCAGCAAGGACAGGGCGATGGGTGGCTACACCTTC | CATSKDRAMGGYTF
TRBJ2-7 | TRBV4-3 | few | NA | TGCGCCAGCAGCAGACAGGTCCGGGACGAGCAGTACTTC | CASSRQVRDEQYF
TRBJ1-1 | TRBV7-9 | NA | NA | TGTGCCAGCAGCTTAGTAGGAGTAGGTGAAGCTTTCTTT | CASSLVGVGEAFF
TRBJ1-2 | TRBV7-2 | NA | NA | TGTGCCAGCAGCTTAGGAGGGGCCAGGGGCCGGGGCTACACCTTC | CASSLGGARGRGYTF
TRBJ2-1 | TRBV6-1 | NA | TRBD1 | TGTGCCAGCAGTGAAGGGACAGGGGAGGGTGAGCAGTTCTTC | CASSEGTGEGEQFF
TRBJ2-2 | TRBV10-1 | NA | NA | TGCGCCAGCAGTGAGTCGTTTTCGGGGGACGGGGAGCTGTTTTTT | CASSESFSGDGELFF
TRBJ2-5 | TRBV7-2 | once | NA | TGTGCCAGCAGCCTCGGAGGGGGGGCGATGGAGACCCAGTACTTC | CASSLGGGAMETQYF
TRBJ2-1 | TRBV6-6 | NA | NA | TGTGCCAGCAGTTACTCGGTAGGGGCCCACAATGAGCAGTTCTTC | CASSYSVGAHNEQFF
TRBJ2-7 | TRBV14 | NA | TRBD2 | TGTGCCAGCAGCCAAGATTTGGCGGGAGTAGGCGAGCAGTACTTC | CASSQDLAGVGEQYF
TRBJ2-1 | TRBV28 | NA | TRBD2 | TGTGCCAGCAGTTTGCTAGCGGGAGGTTACAATGAGCAGTTCTTC | CASSLLAGGYNEQFF
TRBJ2-5 | TRBV11-2 | NA | NA | TGTGCCAGCAGCTTAAACAGAGAGACCCAGTACTTC | CASSLNRETQYF
TRBJ2-2 | TRBV7-3 | NA | TRBD1 | TGTGCCAGCAGCTTTGGCGGGACAGGGGGCCTCGGGGAGCTGTTTTTT | CASSFGGTGGLGELFF
TRBJ2-7 | TRBV28 | NA | NA | TGTGCCAGCAGTTCAGGGTCTAGCTCCTACGAGCAGTACTTC | CASSSGSSSYEQYF
TRBJ2-2 | TRBV5-1 | NA | NA | TGCGCCAGCAGCTTGGTTACAGCTTCGGACACCGGGGAGCTGTTTTTT | CASSLVTASDTGELFF
TRBJ1-3 | TRBV7-2 | NA | NA | TGTGCCAGCAGCTGGTTGACAGGCCTCTCTGGAAACACCATATATTTT | CASSWLTGLSGNTIYF
TRBJ1-2 | TRBV14 | NA | NA | TGTGCCAGCAGCCAAGACCCAGGGCCCTATGGCTACACCTTC | CASSQDPGPYGYTF
TRBJ1-3 | TRBV7-7 | NA | NA | TGTGCCAGCAGCACGGGCAGACGACAGGTAATAAGAAACACCATATATTTT | CASSTGRRQVIRNTIYF
TRBJ2-7 | TRBV18 | NA | TRBD1 | TGTGCCAGCTCTCCTACGCGGACAGGATTCTCCTACGAGCAGTACTTC | CASSPTRTGFSYEQYF
TRBJ2-7 | TRBV11-2 | NA | NA | TGTGCCAGCAGCTCCGAGGCCGGGAGTCTCAACGAGCAGTACTTC | CASSSEAGSLNEQYF
TRBJ2-1 | TRBV4-2 | NA | TRBD1 | TGTGCCAGCAGCCAACCACAGGGGGCTTACAATGAGCAGTTCTTC | CASSQPQGAYNEQFF
TRBJ2-7 | TRBV29-1 | NA | TRBD2 | TGCAGCGCTACCGAGGGGCCTTCTAGCGGGGAGCAGTACTTC | CSATEGPSSGEQYF
TRBJ2-5 | TRBV5-8 | NA | TRBD1 | TGTGCCAGCAGCTTTACAGGGGGCAGAGAGACCCAGTACTTC | CASSFTGGRETQYF
TRBJ1-2 | TRBV12-3/TRBV12-4 | NA | TRBD1 | TGTGCCAGCAGTTTTTCCGGGACAGCTGGCTACACCTTC | CASSFSGTAGYTF
TRBJ1-4 | TRBV5-1 | NA | NA | TGCGCCAGCACAACAGGGTCAACTAATGAAAAACTGTTTTTT | CASTTGSTNEKLFF
TRBJ2-1 | TRBV11-2 | NA | TRBD1 | TGTGCCAGCAGCACCGGACAGGGGAATGAGCAGTTCTTC | CASSTGQGNEQFF
TRBJ2-3 | TRBV15 | NA | NA | TGTGCCACCAGCAGAAATTTCAGAGATACGCAGTATTTT | CATSRNFRDTQYF
TRBJ1-2 | TRBV20-1 | NA | TRBD1 | TGCAGTGCTAACAGGGGGAGGGGCTACACCTTC | CSANRGRGYTF
TRBJ1-3 | TRBV25-1 | NA | NA | TGTGCCAGCACCAGAGGAGAGCTCAACACCATATATTTT | CASTRGELNTIYF
TRBJ1-5 | TRBV18 | NA | NA | TGTGCCAGCTCACCCTCCGGGGGTACAACAGGGCCCCAGCATTTT | CASSPSGGTTGPQHF
TRBJ1-2 | TRBV7-2 | NA | TRBD1 | TGTGCCAGCAGCTTAGGGGACAGGGAAAGCGGCTACACCTTC | CASSLGDRESGYTF
TRBJ2-7 | TRBV2 | NA | TRBD1 | TGTGCCAGCGGGACAGGGTTCCACGAGCAGTACTTC | CASGTGFHEQYF
TRBJ2-7 | TRBV28 | NA | TRBD1 | TGTGCCAGCGATTCTAACAGGGGGCCCTACGAGCAGTACTTC | CASDSNRGPYEQYF